These 5 T cell receptor beta chains were sequenced from one sample in a study of PD-1 blockade in classical Hodgkin lymphoma (dated by TCRdb to the early 2020s). The time point label, as the study defines it: cycle 1 day 1 (C1D1), immediately before nivolumab initiation. Relapse after autologous stem cell transplantation had occurred in all trial patients, and cohorts A, B and C were distinguished by prior brentuximab vedotin exposure. Receptor libraries were prepared by the immunoSEQ multiplex PCR assay. TCRdb's version of the immuneACCESS table is confined to in-frame rearrangements and falls short of the full clone set. An unresolved V gene accounts for under half of the shortfall where checked; the remainder is of unknown origin. The sample records approximately 84,000 clones, about nine tenths of which are singletons. Roughly a fifth of the sample goes to the ten largest clones. The sequenced sample was peripheral blood mononuclear cells (PBMCs), obtained at baseline. The receptors originated from a human donor with classical Hodgkin lymphoma.

The chain joins TRBV5-1 to TRBJ2-1; 10 bases are a match to TRBD2. This CDR3 is built from 16 residues. The J segment lost 7 bases and the V segment lost 0 bases, leaving 7 bases of the junction unmatched. Germline V lookup: CDR1 SGHRS, CDR2 YFSETQ. This CDR3 reads CASSLEPSGSRNEQFF. The CDR3 region has the DNA TGCGCCAGCAGCTTGGAGCCTAGCGGGAGCCGGAATGAGCAGTTCTTC.

The gene calls are TRBV30 and TRBJ2-5; the D call may be TRBD1 or TRBD2 (5 bases each). Trimming pared 2 bases from V and 5 bases from J, leaving 18 bases between. Germline CDR1 reads GTSNPN; CDR2 reads SVGIG (reference sequence). CDR3 size: 15 residues. The CDR3 sequence: CAWSSLLGASETQYF. DNA for the CDR3: TGTGCCTGGAGTTCTCTACTAGGGGCTTCTGAGACCCAGTACTTC.

The chain joins TRBV5-4 to TRBJ1-2; D is perhaps TRBD1 (6 bases). The ends were cut back, 0 bases at V and 6 bases at J, with 15 bases in the middle. Germline V gives CDR1 SGHNT, CDR2 YYREEE (reference sequence). The CDR3 spans 15 residues. The CDR3 DNA sequence: TGTGCCAGCAGCTTGGATGGAACAGGGATTGATGGCTACACCTTC. Translating it yields CASSLDGTGIDGYTF.

The V and J genes are TRBV5-4 and TRBJ1-2; 7 bases are a match to TRBD1. CDR1 and CDR2 from the germline V gene are SGHNT and YYREEE (reference sequence). Trimming removed 3 bases from V and 2 bases from J; junction bases left unmatched: 7. The CDR3 spans 15 residues. The DNA of the CDR3 is TGTGCCAGCAGCTCCTTAACGGGACAGAACTATGGCTACACCTTC. Translating it yields CASSSLTGQNYGYTF. Filled out from reference TRBV5-4 and TRBJ1-2, the complete variable domain reads ETGVTQSPTHLIKTRGQQVTLRCSSQSGHNTVSWYQQALGQGPQFIFQYYREEENGRGNFPPRFSGLQFPNYSSELNVNALELDDSALYLCASSSLTGQNYGYTFGSGTRLTVV.

This clone showed up just once. This chain joins TRBV7-8 and TRBJ2-3, with 9 positions matching TRBD2. J gave up 6 bases and V 5 bases, and 3 bases lay outside the gene matches. The CDR3 has 13 amino acids. Germline V gene data show CDR1 as SGHVS and CDR2 as FQNEAQ. Here the CDR3 DNA reads TGTGCCAGCAGCGGGACTAGCCTTGATACGCAGTATTTT. Amino acids: CASSGTSLDTQYF.